The T cell receptor beta chain under discussion was sequenced for a study of technical replicates of blood from several donors. TCRdb's table, derived via immunoSEQ multiplex PCR, lists solely in-frame clones and lacks some. The sample carries 67,000 or so clones, 95% recorded once. Germline V lookup: CDR1 MNHEY, CDR2 SMNVEV (reference sequence). CDR3 size: 12 residues. V was trimmed by 6 bases and J by 4 bases, leaving 10 bases between them. Sample: T cells isolated from PBMCs. The receptor comes from a human donor in good health. The V call is TRBV27, the J call TRBJ2-7; D perhaps matches TRBD1 (7 bases). The CDR3 bases are TGTGCCAGCAGCCAGGGGGGATACGAGCAGTACTTC. It encodes CASSQGGYEQYF.